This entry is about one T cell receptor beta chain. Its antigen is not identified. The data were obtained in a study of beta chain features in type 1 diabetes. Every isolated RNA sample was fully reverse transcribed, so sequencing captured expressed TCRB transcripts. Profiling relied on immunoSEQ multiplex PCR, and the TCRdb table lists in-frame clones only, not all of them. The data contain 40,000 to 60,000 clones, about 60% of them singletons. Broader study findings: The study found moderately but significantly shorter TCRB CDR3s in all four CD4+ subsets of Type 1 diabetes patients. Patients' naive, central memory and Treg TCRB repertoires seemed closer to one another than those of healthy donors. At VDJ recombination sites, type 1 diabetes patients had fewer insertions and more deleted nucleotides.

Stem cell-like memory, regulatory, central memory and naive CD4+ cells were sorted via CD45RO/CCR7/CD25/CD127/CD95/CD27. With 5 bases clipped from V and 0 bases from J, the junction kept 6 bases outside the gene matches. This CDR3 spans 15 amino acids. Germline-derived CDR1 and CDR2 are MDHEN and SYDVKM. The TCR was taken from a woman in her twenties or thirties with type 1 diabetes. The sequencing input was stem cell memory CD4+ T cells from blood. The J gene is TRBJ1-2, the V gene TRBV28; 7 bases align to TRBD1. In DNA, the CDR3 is TGTGCCAGCAGTCAACAGGGGAATACTAACTATGGCTACACCTTC. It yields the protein CASSQQGNTNYGYTF.